This TCR beta chain comes out of a study of CD8 T cells in Susac syndrome. This CDR3 contains 13 residues. V was clipped by 4 bases and J by 5 bases, with 9 bases between them. CDR1 is MNHEY, CDR2 SVGEGT, per germline. With random hexamers, roughly 0.45 to 1 ug RNA was reverse transcribed. The method of amplification for TCR beta CDR3 was immunoSEQ multiplex PCR, covering 54 Vbeta and 13 Jbeta. TCRdb reprocessed the immunoSEQ multiplex PCR reads with MiXCR, giving one entry per CDR3 protein. The sample has approximately 200,000 distinct CDR3 sequences; roughly 92% are singletons. The J gene is TRBJ1-5, the V gene TRBV6-2 or TRBV6-3; D remains unclear. Sequenced material: CD8+ T cells from PBMCs. The TCR sequence derives from a human donor with multiple sclerosis. Written as DNA, the CDR3 is TGTGCCAGCAGTTGGGTGAATGATCAGCCCCAGCATTTT. Encoded protein: CASSWVNDQPQHF.